These T cell receptor beta chains were read from a single sample in a study of blood T cell repertoires in COVID-19. This table comes from immunoSEQ multiplex PCR, and its TCRdb copy is limited to in-frame clones, with some not included. The sample yields some 86,000 clones, approximately 87% seen once. Sequenced sample: peripheral blood. All receptors come from a woman in her sixties or seventies with acute or convalescent COVID-19. CDR3s include the opening cysteine and the closing phenylalanine or tryptophan. The D gene is left open where the match is weak. Clone size is shown for a subset of rows, as once, few, many or a class of expanded clone.

V	D	size	J	CDR3	DNA
TRBV30	-	-	TRBJ2-5	CAWTTDSGETQYF	TGTGCCTGGACAACGGACTCCGGAGAGACCCAGTACTTC
TRBV7-9	-	-	TRBJ1-2	CASSFGADKGYTF	TGTGCCAGCAGCTTTGGCGCGGACAAGGGCTACACCTTC
TRBV27	TRBD1	few	TRBJ2-2	CASSLSGQGPPTGELFF	TGTGCCAGCAGTTTATCGGGACAGGGACCACCGACCGGGGAGCTGTTTTTT
TRBV2	TRBD1	-	TRBJ1-2	CASSTDRGHGYTF	TGTGCCAGCAGTACCGACAGGGGGCATGGCTACACCTTC
TRBV11-3	TRBD1	few	TRBJ1-3	CASSPTRGQGNTIYF	TGTGCCAGCAGCCCAACGAGGGGGCAGGGAAACACCATATATTTT
TRBV5-6	-	-	TRBJ1-6	CASSFPTRGANSPLHF	TGTGCCAGCAGCTTCCCAACGCGGGGCGCGAATTCACCCCTCCACTTT
TRBV29-1	TRBD1	-	TRBJ2-5	CSVRQGFETQYF	TGCAGCGTTCGACAGGGGTTCGAGACCCAGTACTTC
TRBV18	TRBD2	few	TRBJ2-1	CASSPNGLARWFF	TGTGCCAGCTCACCAAATGGACTAGCGCGTTGGTTCTTC
TRBV27	TRBD2	-	TRBJ2-3	CASSLNPAGGGTQYF	TGTGCCAGCAGTTTAAATCCAGCGGGAGGTGGTACGCAGTATTTT
TRBV2	TRBD2	-	TRBJ2-1	CASRLISSGGYNEQFF	TGTGCCAGCAGGCTAATATCTAGCGGGGGGTACAATGAGCAGTTCTTC
TRBV2	TRBD2	-	TRBJ2-1	CASKGLAGGLTSYNEQFF	TGTGCCAGCAAGGGACTAGCGGGGGGCCTTACCTCCTACAATGAGCAGTTCTTC
TRBV3-1/TRBV3-2	-	-	TRBJ1-1	CASSRSGTLNTEAFF	TGTGCCAGCAGCCGGAGCGGGACACTGAACACTGAAGCTTTCTTT
TRBV5-1	TRBD2	-	TRBJ2-5	CASSFGVAGGRYQETQYF	TGCGCCAGCAGCTTCGGAGTAGCGGGGGGGAGGTACCAAGAGACCCAGTACTTC
TRBV10-1	-	-	TRBJ2-1	CASSDASSYNEQFF	TGCGCCAGCAGTGATGCGAGCTCCTACAATGAGCAGTTCTTC
TRBV27	TRBD2	-	TRBJ2-3	CASSYSSGSTDTQYF	TGTGCCAGCAGCTATTCTAGCGGGAGCACAGATACGCAGTATTTT
TRBV7-2	-	-	TRBJ2-5	CASSLAFGGKRETQYF	TGTGCCAGCAGCTTAGCTTTCGGAGGGAAGAGGGAGACCCAGTACTTC
TRBV6-2/TRBV6-3	TRBD1	few	TRBJ1-1	CASSYSMVGGSAFF	TGTGCCAGCAGTTACTCGATGGTAGGGGGCAGCGCTTTCTTT
TRBV2	TRBD2	-	TRBJ2-5	CASSVGSSTGGRETQYF	TGTGCCAGCAGTGTGGGGTCATCGACGGGAGGTCGAGAGACCCAGTACTTC